The clone carrying this TCR beta chain was counted many times. Its antigen is unknown. This CDR3 spans 14 amino acids. V lost 5 bases and J 0 bases, leaving 10 bases between the germline ends. Germline CDR1 reads SEHNR; CDR2 reads FQNEAQ (reference sequence). The data stem from a study of Graves' ophthalmopathy and Graves' hyperthyroidism. About the study: Pretreatment peripheral blood was obtained at initial diagnosis.

Scientists amplified the TCR beta CDR3 regions from RNA transcripts. Second-round multiplex PCR followed a first-round RT-PCR using HTBI primers. TCRdb processed the multiplex PCR reads anew with MiXCR; each CDR3 protein has one entry. Here the sample spans roughly 420,000 distinct CDR3 sequences, around a fifth being singletons. If no ophthalmopathy appeared within 18 months of follow-up, hyperthyroidism was termed stable. The source of the PBMCs was over 8.5 ml of fresh peripheral blood. Findings and caveats of the study: The model predicted ophthalmopathy progression with roughly 70% sensitivity and less than 85% specificity.

The rearrangement uses TRBV7-9 and TRBJ1-1; D not certain. The specimen was peripheral blood. The receptor was isolated from a woman aged 18-29 years with stable Graves' hyperthyroidism. CDR3 loop: CASSQHGMNTEAFF. The CDR3 DNA sequence: TGTGCCAGCAGCCAGCACGGGATGAACACTGAAGCTTTCTTT.